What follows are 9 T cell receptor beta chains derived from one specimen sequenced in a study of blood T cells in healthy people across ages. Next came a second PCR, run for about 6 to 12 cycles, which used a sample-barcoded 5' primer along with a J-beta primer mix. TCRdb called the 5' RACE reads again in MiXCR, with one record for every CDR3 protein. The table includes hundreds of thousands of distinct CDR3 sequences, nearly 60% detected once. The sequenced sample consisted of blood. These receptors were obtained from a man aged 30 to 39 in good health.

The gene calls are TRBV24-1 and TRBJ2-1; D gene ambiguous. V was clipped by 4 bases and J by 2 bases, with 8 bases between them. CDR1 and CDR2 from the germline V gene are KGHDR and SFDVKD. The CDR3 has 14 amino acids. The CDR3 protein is CATSDEKAYNEQFF. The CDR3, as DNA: TGTGCCACCAGTGACGAAAAAGCCTACAATGAGCAGTTCTTC.

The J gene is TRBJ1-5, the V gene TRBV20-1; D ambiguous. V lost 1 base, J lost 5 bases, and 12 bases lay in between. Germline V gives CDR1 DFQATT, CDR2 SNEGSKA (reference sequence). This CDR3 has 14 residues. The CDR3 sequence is CSARGGDEDQPQHF. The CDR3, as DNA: TGCAGTGCTAGAGGTGGGGATGAGGATCAGCCCCAGCATTTT.

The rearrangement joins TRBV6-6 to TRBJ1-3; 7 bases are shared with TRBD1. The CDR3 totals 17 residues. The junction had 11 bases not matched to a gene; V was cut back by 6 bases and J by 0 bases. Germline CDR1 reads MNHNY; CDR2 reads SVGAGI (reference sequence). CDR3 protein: CASSSNPGQSSGNTIYF. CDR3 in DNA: TGTGCCAGCAGCTCCAATCCGGGACAGAGCTCTGGAAACACCATATATTTT.

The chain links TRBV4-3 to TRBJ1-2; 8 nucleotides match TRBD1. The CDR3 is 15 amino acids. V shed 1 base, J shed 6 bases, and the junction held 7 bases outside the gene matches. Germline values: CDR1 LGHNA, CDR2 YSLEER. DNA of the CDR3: TGCGCCAGCAGCCAAGTAGTATCAGGGGGCGATGGCTACACCTTC. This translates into CASSQVVSGGDGYTF.

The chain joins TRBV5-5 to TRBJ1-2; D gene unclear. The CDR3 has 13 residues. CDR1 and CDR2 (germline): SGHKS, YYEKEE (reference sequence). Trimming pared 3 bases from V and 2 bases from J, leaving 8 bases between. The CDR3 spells CASSSDLNYGYTF. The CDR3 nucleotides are TGTGCCAGCAGCTCAGATCTAAACTATGGCTACACCTTC.

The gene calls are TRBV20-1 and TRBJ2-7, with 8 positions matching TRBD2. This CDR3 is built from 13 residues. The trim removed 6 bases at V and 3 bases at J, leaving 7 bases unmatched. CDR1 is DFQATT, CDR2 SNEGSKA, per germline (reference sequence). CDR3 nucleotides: TGCAGTGCGCGTCGGCGGGAGGACTACGAGCAGTACTTC. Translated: CSARRREDYEQYF.

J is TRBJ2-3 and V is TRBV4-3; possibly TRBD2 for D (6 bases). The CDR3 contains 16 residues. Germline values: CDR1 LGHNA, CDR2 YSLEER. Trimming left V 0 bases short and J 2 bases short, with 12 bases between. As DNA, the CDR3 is TGCGCCAGCAGCCAAGAGGGGGGACTTTACACAGATACGCAGTATTTT. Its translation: CASSQEGGLYTDTQYF.

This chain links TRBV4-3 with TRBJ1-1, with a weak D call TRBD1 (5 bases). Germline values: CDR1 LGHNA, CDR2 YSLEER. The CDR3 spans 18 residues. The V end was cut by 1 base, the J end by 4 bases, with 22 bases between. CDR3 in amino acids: CASSQVTHWEGMATEAFF. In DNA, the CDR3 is TGCGCCAGCAGCCAAGTCACCCATTGGGAGGGGATGGCCACTGAAGCTTTCTTT.

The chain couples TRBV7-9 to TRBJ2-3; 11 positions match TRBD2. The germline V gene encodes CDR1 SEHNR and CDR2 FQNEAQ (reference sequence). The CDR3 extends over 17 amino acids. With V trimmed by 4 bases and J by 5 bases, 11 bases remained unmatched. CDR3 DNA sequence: TGTGCCAGCAGCTATTTTGCCACTAGCGGGGGCGGAGATACGCAGTATTTT. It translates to CASSYFATSGGGDTQYF.